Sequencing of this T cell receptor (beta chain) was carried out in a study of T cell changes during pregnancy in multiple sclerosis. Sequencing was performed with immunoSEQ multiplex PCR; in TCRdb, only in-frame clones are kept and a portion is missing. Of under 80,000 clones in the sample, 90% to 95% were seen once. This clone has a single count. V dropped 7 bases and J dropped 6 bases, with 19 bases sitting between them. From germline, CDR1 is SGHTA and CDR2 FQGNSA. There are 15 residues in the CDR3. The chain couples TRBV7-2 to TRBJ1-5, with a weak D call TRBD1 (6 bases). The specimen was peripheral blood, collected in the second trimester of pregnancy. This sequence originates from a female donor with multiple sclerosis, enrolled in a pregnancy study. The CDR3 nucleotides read TGTGCCAGCACCCTAGGGGGTTCTACACTTCAGCCCCAGCATTTT. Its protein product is CASTLGGSTLQPQHF.